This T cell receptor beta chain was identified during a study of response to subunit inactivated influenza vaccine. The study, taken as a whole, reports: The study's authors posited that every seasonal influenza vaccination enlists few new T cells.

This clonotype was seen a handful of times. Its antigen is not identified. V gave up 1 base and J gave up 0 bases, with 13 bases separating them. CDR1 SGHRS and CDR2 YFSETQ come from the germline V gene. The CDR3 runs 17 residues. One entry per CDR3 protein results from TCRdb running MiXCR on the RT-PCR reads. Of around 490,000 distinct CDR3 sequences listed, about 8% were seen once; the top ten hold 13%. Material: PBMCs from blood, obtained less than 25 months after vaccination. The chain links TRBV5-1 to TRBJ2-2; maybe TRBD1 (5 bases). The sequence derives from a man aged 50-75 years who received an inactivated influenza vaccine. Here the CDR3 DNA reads TGCGCCAGCAGCTTGCCCAGGGCAGACTCGAACACCGGGGAGCTGTTTTTT. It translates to CASSLPRADSNTGELFF.